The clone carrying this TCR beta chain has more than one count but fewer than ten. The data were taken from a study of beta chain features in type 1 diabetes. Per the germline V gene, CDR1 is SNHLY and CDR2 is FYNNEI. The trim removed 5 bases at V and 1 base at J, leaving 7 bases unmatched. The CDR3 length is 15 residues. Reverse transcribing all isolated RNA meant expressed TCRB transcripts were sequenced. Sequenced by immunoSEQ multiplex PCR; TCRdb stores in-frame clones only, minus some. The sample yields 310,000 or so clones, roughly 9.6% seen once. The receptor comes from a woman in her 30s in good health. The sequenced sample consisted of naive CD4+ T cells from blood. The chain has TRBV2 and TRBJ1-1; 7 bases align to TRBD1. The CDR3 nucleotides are TGTGCCAGCAGTACCATGGACAGGCGGAACACTGAAGCTTTCTTT. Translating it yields CASSTMDRRNTEAFF.